The clone carrying this TCR beta chain was counted between two and nine times. The antigen remains unidentified. The data belong to a study of T cells after yellow fever vaccination. Background on the study: Low-cell-number fractions were prepared with SMART-Seq v4 Ultra Low Input. Broader study findings: Most clones from primary vaccination resurfaced after the booster (around 97% CD4, around 91% CD8).

Using its own MiXCR run on the 5' RACE reads, TCRdb lists one record per CDR3 protein. This table holds about 510,000 distinct CDR3 sequences, 20% to 25% found once. The CDR3 is made up of 12 amino acids. V dropped 3 bases and J dropped 5 bases, with 7 bases sitting between them. From germline, CDR1 is SQVTM and CDR2 ANQGSEA. Sequencing used PBMCs, obtained 20 to 25 days after the first yellow fever vaccination. The V call is TRBV29-1, the J call TRBJ2-2, with a tentative D call TRBD2 (6 bases). The source of this sequence is a man aged 18 to 29 who received the YFV17D yellow fever vaccine. CDR3 nucleotide sequence: TGCAGCGTTGATAGCGGAACCGGGGAGCTGTTTTTT. Protein sequence: CSVDSGTGELFF.